This TCR beta chain was retrieved from a study of blood T cell repertoires in COVID-19. Per germline, CDR1 LGHNT and CDR2 FRNRAP. The CDR3 has 14 amino acids. The V and J ends lost 7 bases and 0 bases, in that order; junction bases with no gene match: 3. Using immunoSEQ multiplex PCR, the repertoire was profiled, and TCRdb retains in-frame clones only, with some absent. The sample holds around 100,000 clones; roughly 87% are singletons and the top ten take about 6.7%. This receptor was taken from a man between 18 and 35 years old with COVID-19, enrolled during active disease. Sequencing used peripheral blood. J is TRBJ1-3 and V is TRBV12-5; 7 bases match TRBD1. The CDR3 bases are TGTGCTAGTGCACAGGGGAGCTCTGGAAACACCATATATTTT. It codes for CASAQGSSGNTIYF.